This T cell receptor (beta chain) was found in a study of CD8+CD57+ T cells in acquired aplastic anemia. Background on the study: CD4+ and CD8+ cells, once sorted, gave DNA averaging roughly 3.2 ug.

There are many counts of this clonotype. Its antigen remains unknown. According to the study, genomic DNA was the template for TCR beta VDJ and CDR3 profiling. TCRdb recomputed calls from the reads with MiXCR, one row per CDR3 protein. Counted here are under 200,000 distinct CDR3 sequences, about half occurring once; the ten biggest clones make up about 1.8%. Patients chosen for sequencing had CD8+CD57+ cells that had expanded, as shown by flow cytometry. All participating patients were living with severe acquired aplastic anemia. General observations from the study: A set of about 30 CD8+ CDR3 sequences was shared between patients and controls, and these sequences appeared highly expressed in patients.

The sequence derives from a human donor with aplastic anemia. The specimen sequenced was sorted CD4+, CD8+, or CD8+CD57+ T cells (not recorded which) from PBMCs.

Written as DNA, the CDR3 is TGCAGTGCTAGAGATCTCCAGCTACAGGGGCATGGCTACACCTTC. Translated: CSARDLQLQGHGYTF. The genes are TRBV20-1 and TRBJ1-2, with 7 nucleotides matching TRBD1. Germline V CDR1 and CDR2: DFQATT, SNEGSKA (reference sequence). The V and J ends lost 0 bases and 6 bases, in that order; junction bases with no gene match: 10. The CDR3 sequence is 15 residues long.